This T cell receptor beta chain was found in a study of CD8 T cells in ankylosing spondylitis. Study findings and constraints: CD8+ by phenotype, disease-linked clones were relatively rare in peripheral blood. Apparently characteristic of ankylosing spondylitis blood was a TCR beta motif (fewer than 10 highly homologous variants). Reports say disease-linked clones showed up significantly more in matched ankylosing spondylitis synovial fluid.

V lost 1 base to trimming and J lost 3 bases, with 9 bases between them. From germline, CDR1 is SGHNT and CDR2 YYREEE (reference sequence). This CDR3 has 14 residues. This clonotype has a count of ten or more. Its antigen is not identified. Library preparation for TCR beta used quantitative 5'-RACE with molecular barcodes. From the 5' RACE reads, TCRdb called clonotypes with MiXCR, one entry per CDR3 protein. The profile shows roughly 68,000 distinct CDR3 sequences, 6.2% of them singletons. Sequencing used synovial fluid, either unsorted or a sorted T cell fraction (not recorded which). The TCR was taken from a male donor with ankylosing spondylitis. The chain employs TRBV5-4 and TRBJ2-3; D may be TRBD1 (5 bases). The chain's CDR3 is CASSLWSGTDTQYF. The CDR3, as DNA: TGTGCCAGCAGCTTGTGGTCAGGGACAGATACGCAGTATTTT.